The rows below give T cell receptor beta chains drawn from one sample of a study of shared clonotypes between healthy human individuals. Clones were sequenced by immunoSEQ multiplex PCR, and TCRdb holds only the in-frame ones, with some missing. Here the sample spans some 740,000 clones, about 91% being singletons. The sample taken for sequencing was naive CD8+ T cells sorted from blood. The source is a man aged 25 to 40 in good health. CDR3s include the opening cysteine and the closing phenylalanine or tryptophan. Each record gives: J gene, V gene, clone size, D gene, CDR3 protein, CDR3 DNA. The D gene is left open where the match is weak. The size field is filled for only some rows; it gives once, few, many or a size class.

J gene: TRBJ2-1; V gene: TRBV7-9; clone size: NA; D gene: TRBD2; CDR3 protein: CASSWDSGLAGGEQFF; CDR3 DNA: TGTGCCAGCAGCTGGGACTCGGGACTAGCGGGAGGGGAGCAGTTCTTC
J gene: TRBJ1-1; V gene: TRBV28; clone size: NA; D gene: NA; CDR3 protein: CASSSEYTEAFF; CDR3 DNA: TGTGCCAGCAGTTCTGAATACACTGAAGCTTTCTTT
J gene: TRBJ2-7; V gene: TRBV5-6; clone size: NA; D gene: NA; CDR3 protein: CASSLGVSYEQYF; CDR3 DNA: TGTGCCAGCAGCTTGGGGGTCAGCTACGAGCAGTACTTC
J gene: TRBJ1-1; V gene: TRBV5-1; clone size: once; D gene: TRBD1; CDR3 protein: CASSLEQGTRTEAFF; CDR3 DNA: TGCGCCAGCAGCTTGGAACAGGGGACAAGAACTGAAGCTTTCTTT
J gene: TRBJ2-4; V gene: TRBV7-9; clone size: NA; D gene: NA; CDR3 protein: CAYTLCAGSYECIQYF; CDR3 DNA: NA
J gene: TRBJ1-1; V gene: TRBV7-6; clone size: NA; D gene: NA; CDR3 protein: CASSSLGRNTEAFF; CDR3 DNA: TGTGCCAGCAGCTCCCTGGGGAGGAACACTGAAGCTTTCTTT
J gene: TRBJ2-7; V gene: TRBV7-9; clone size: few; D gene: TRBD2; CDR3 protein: CASSFTAGVRLEQYF; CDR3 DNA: TGTGCCAGCAGCTTTACGGCGGGAGTCCGCCTCGAGCAGTACTTC
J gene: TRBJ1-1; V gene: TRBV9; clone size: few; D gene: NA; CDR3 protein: CASSAGGLGNTEAFF; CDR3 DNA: TGTGCCAGCAGCGCCGGGGGCCTCGGGAACACTGAAGCTTTCTTT
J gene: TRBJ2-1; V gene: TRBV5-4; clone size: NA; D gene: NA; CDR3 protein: CASSLGAGEFF; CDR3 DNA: TGTGCCAGCAGCTTGGGGGCTGGGGAGTTCTTC
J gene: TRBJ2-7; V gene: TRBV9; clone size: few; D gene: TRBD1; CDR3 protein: CASSVGGQGYEQYF; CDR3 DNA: TGTGCCAGCAGCGTAGGGGGACAGGGTTACGAGCAGTACTTC
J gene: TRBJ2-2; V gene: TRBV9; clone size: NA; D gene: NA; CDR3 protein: CASNLPNTGELFF; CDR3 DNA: TGTGCCAGCAACCTACCGAACACCGGGGAGCTGTTTTTT
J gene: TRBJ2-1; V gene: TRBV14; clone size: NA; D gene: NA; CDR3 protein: CASSHPGLPNNEQFF; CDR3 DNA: TGTGCCAGCAGCCACCCGGGACTTCCTAACAATGAGCAGTTCTTC
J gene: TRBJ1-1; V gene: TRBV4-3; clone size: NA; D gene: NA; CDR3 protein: CASSQDRQSVGYTEAFF; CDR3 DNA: TGCGCCAGCAGCCAAGATAGACAGTCGGTCGGGTACACTGAAGCTTTCTTT
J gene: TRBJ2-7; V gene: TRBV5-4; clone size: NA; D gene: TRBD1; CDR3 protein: CASSYLPGQGLTVSYEQYF; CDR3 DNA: TGTGCCAGCAGCTACCTACCGGGACAGGGGCTTACCGTCTCCTACGAGCAGTACTTC
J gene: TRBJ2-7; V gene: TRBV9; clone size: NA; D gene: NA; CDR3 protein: CASSVGQGLYEQYF; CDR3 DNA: TGTGCCAGCAGCGTAGGACAGGGACTCTACGAGCAGTACTTC
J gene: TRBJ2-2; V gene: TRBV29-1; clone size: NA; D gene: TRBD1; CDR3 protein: CSVEDLRQGSTGELFF; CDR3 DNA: TGCAGCGTTGAAGATTTGCGACAGGGTAGCACCGGGGAGCTGTTTTTT
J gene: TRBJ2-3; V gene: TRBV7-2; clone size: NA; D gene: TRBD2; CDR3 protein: CASSPPRGREGGDTQYF; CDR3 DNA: TGTGCCAGCAGCCCCCCCCGAGGGCGGGAGGGTGGAGATACGCAGTATTTT
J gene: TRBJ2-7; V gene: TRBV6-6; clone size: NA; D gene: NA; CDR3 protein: CASSYSPRRGDYEQYF; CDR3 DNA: TGTGCCAGCAGTTACTCTCCCAGACGAGGAGACTACGAGCAGTACTTC
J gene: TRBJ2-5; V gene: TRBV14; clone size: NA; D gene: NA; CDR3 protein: CASSPTANQETQYF; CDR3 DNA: TGTGCCAGCAGCCCGACAGCAAACCAAGAGACCCAGTACTTC
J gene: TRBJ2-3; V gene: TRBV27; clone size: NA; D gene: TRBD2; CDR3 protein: CASSLVLAGDGRTDTQYF; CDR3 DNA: TGTGCCAGCAGTTTGGTACTAGCGGGAGACGGTAGAACAGATACGCAGTATTTT
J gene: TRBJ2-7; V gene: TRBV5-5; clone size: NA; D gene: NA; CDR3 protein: CASSTSYEQYF; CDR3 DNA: TGTGCCAGCAGCACTTCCTACGAGCAGTACTTC
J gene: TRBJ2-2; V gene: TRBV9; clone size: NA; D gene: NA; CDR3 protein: CASTPWGSPTGELFF; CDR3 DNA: TGTGCCAGCACCCCATGGGGCTCACCCACCGGGGAGCTGTTTTTT